The clone carrying this T cell receptor (beta chain) has a single count. These data belong to a study of tissue T cells after allogeneic stem cell transplantation. Across the whole study: Adult allogeneic hematopoietic cell transplant recipients with steroid-refractory graft-versus-host disease were prospectively enrolled for research autopsy. Patients with graft-versus-host disease had grafts: several unmodified, three CD34-selected and T-cell-depleted. Where cell numbers permitted, CD3+ T cells were sorted from preserved blood and marrow.

Repertoires were generated with immunoSEQ multiplex PCR, while TCRdb's copy carries only in-frame clones and drops some. This sample has around 25,000 clones, with 75% to 95% found just once. The TCR originated in a male donor at least 60 years old who later had graft-versus-host disease after an allogeneic stem cell transplant. Sequenced here: blood, sampled before transplantation.

The CDR3 protein is CASRAGPAGYYGYTF. CDR3 coding DNA: TGTGCCAGTAGAGCCGGGCCCGCGGGATACTATGGCTACACCTTC. The gene calls are TRBV19 and TRBJ1-2, with unresolved D. The germline V gene has CDR1 LNHDA and CDR2 SQIVND (reference sequence). This CDR3 is built from 15 residues. Trimming pared 6 bases from V and 3 bases from J, leaving 17 bases between.